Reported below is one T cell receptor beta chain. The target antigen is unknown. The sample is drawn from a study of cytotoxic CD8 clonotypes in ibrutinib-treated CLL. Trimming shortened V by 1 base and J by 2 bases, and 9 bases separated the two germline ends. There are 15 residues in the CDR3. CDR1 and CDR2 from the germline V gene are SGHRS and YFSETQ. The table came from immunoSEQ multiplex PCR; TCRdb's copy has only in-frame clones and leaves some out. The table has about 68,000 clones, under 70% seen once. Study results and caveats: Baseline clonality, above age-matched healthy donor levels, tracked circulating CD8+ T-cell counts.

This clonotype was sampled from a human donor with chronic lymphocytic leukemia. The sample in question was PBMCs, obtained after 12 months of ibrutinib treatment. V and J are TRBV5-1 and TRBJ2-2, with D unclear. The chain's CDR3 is CASSLSFSNTGELFF. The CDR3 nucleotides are TGCGCCAGCAGCTTGAGCTTTTCAAACACCGGGGAGCTGTTTTTT.